This T cell receptor beta chain is drawn from a study of blood T cell repertoires in COVID-19. Study details: From the United States, Italy and Spain came samples of acute and convalescent COVID-19. T cells, B-cell-depleted T cells, or PBMCs supplied cDNA or gDNA.

The repertoire was sequenced with immunoSEQ multiplex PCR; TCRdb's copy has only in-frame clones and lacks some. The sample carries 290,000 or so clones, around 90% recorded once. The CDR3 sequence is 19 residues long. Germline values: CDR1 SGHVS, CDR2 FNYEAQ. V was pared by 0 bases and J by 6 bases, with 11 bases of the junction left unmatched. The sample comprised PBMCs or T cells enriched from blood (not recorded which). This receptor was identified in a woman between 25 and 40 years old who had recovered from COVID-19. The V call is TRBV7-6, the J call TRBJ2-3; 14 nucleotides align to TRBD2. CDR3 coding DNA: TGTGCCAGCAGCTTAGCCCCCGGGACTAGCGGGAGTGGTTGGGATACGCAGTATTTT. This encodes CASSLAPGTSGSGWDTQYF. The whole variable domain, remainder taken from reference TRBV7-6 and TRBJ2-3, is GAGVSQSPRYKVTKRGQDVALRCDPISGHVSLYWYRQALGQGPEFLTYFNYEAQQDKSGLPNDRFSAERPEGSISTLTIQRTEQRDSAMYRCASSLAPGTSGSGWDTQYFGPGTRLTVL.